What follows describes a single T cell receptor (beta chain). The CDR3 has 16 residues. V was clipped by 4 bases and J by 5 bases, with 21 bases between them. The germline gives CDR1 SGHTS, CDR2 YDEGEE. The data were taken from a study of PD-1 blockade in classical Hodgkin lymphoma. Each patient's relapse followed autologous stem cell transplantation, and brentuximab vedotin exposure varied. The study purified CD4+ T cells from thawed PBMCs using magnetic negative selection. Clones were read by immunoSEQ multiplex PCR, and TCRdb kept only the in-frame ones, dropping some. The table includes thousands of clones, almost 80% detected once.

The starting material was CD4+ T cells from blood, obtained at baseline. The source is a human donor with classical Hodgkin lymphoma. The V gene is TRBV5-8, the J gene TRBJ2-5; tentatively, D is TRBD1 or TRBD2 (6 bases each). CDR3 in DNA: TGTGCCAGCAGCAGGGGGGCGGACGGGACCAAGGAGACCCAGTACTTC. Translating gives CASSRGADGTKETQYF.